These 18 T cell receptor beta chains came from one sample sequenced in a study of blood T cell repertoires in COVID-19. TCRdb's copy holds only in-frame clones and misses some; the assay was immunoSEQ multiplex PCR. The sample carries 55,000 to 80,000 clones, around 80% recorded once. The sample was peripheral blood. Source of these receptors: a human donor in a cohort sampled during active COVID-19.

This chain joins TRBV4-1 and TRBJ1-3, with 10 bases lining up with TRBD1. This CDR3 spans 16 amino acids. Germline values: CDR1 MGHRA, CDR2 YSYEKL. The junction had 7 bases not matched to a gene; V was cut back by 4 bases and J by 4 bases. CDR3 in DNA: TGCGCCAGCAGCCCCCGACAGGGGGCAACAGGAAACACCATATATTTT. It is translated as CASSPRQGATGNTIYF.

The chain is built from TRBV11-2 and TRBJ2-2; perhaps TRBD2 as D (5 bases). The length of the CDR3 is 13 residues. V was cut by 4 bases and J by 2 bases, with 5 bases left in between. From germline, CDR1 is SGHAT and CDR2 FQNNGV. CDR3 region: CASSWTNTGELFF. Written as DNA, the CDR3 is TGTGCCAGCAGCTGGACTAACACCGGGGAGCTGTTTTTT.

The chain carries TRBV27 and TRBJ1-1; D call uncertain. The CDR3 is made up of 15 amino acids. Germline values: CDR1 MNHEY, CDR2 SMNVEV (reference sequence). V lost 7 bases and J 0 bases, leaving 15 bases between the germline ends. DNA for the CDR3: TGTGCCAGCAAATCCCTGATGGGCATGAACACTGAAGCTTTCTTT. It is translated as CASKSLMGMNTEAFF.

The chain is built from TRBV2 and TRBJ2-1, with a tentative D call TRBD2 (5 bases). CDR1 is SNHLY and CDR2 is FYNNEI in the germline V gene. V gave up 5 bases and J gave up 7 bases, with 18 bases separating them. The CDR3 has 15 amino acids. DNA of the CDR3: TGTGCCAGCAGTCAACTAGTTGCAGCGGTGAATGAGCAGTTCTTC. The encoded protein is CASSQLVAAVNEQFF.

The rearrangement joins TRBV28 to TRBJ1-1, with 8 bases fitting TRBD1. With 1 base clipped from V and 3 bases from J, the junction kept 1 base outside the gene matches. CDR1 is MDHEN, CDR2 SYDVKM, per germline. The CDR3 sequence is 14 residues long. The CDR3 region has the DNA TGTGCCAGCAGTTTATACAGGGGGGACACTGAAGCTTTCTTT. This translates into CASSLYRGDTEAFF.

This chain links TRBV27 with TRBJ2-1; a possible D gene is TRBD2 (6 bases). This CDR3 has 23 residues. Between the trimmed V and J ends, which lost 5 bases and 1 base, there was a span of 36 bases. Germline V gene data show CDR1 as MNHEY and CDR2 as SMNVEV (reference sequence). The CDR3 DNA reads as TGTGCCAGCAGTCCAACCGATTATAGACCTAGAACGGGAGAAGTTGGTTCCTACAATGAGCAGTTCTTC. Translating it yields CASSPTDYRPRTGEVGSYNEQFF.

This clone was picked up one time. The CDR3, as DNA: TGTGCCAGCAGTTCTAACCGATGGACAGGGAGGGGGGTCTACGAGCAGTACTTC. It yields the protein CASSSNRWTGRGVYEQYF. The gene calls are TRBV28 and TRBJ2-7, with D possibly matching TRBD1 (8 bases). This CDR3 contains 18 residues. The V gene's germline CDR1 is MDHEN and CDR2 SYDVKM. Trimming shortened V by 4 bases and J by 3 bases, and 25 bases separated the two germline ends.

This chain uses TRBV11-3 with TRBJ2-5; TRBD1 aligns across 8 bases. The V gene's germline CDR1 is SGHNT and CDR2 YENEEA. V dropped 0 bases and J dropped 2; count of bases not matched to a gene: 8. The CDR3 contains 17 residues. CDR3 sequence: CASSLEPPGTGQETQYF. CDR3 DNA sequence: TGTGCCAGCAGCTTAGAGCCCCCCGGGACAGGACAAGAGACCCAGTACTTC.

The chain links TRBV6-5 to TRBJ1-2; no reliable D call. The CDR3 loop spans 13 amino acids. Per the germline V gene, CDR1 is MNHEY and CDR2 is SVGAGI. V was clipped by 0 bases and J by 5 bases, with 7 bases between them. CDR3 sequence reads: CASSYSPDYGYTF. The CDR3 DNA is TGTGCCAGCAGTTACTCCCCAGATTATGGCTACACCTTC.

The chain carries TRBV7-2 and TRBJ2-1; a possible D gene is TRBD2 (6 bases). The germline CDR1 and CDR2 sequences are SGHTA and FQGNSA. V was pared by 3 bases and J by 6 bases, with 9 bases between. The CDR3 consists of 13 residues. The CDR3 is CASSLGLGNEQFF. The CDR3, as DNA: TGTGCCAGCAGCTTGGGACTGGGCAATGAGCAGTTCTTC. Full variable domain (outside the CDR3, taken from reference TRBV7-2 and TRBJ2-1): GAGVSQSPSNKVTEKGKDVELRCDPISGHTALYWYRQSLGQGLEFLIYFQGNSAPDKSGLPSDRFSAERTGGSVSTLTIQRTQQEDSAVYLCASSLGLGNEQFFGPGTRLTVL.

This clone was seen once. The genes are TRBV16 and TRBJ1-3; D uncertain. The germline CDR1 and CDR2 sequences are KGHSY and FQNENV. The CDR3 extends over 15 amino acids. Trimming shortened V by 0 bases and J by 3 bases, and 9 bases separated the two germline ends. In nucleotides, the CDR3 is TGTGCCAGCAGCCAATCGTCAGGACTTGGAAACACCATATATTTT. This translates into CASSQSSGLGNTIYF.

The chain uses TRBV7-2 and TRBJ2-1; D unclear. Per germline, CDR1 SGHTA and CDR2 FQGNSA. This CDR3 region has 15 residues. The germline V and J ends were trimmed by 3 bases and 1 base, with 10 bases remaining between them. CDR3 sequence reads: CASSFGPSSYNEQFF. CDR3 in DNA: TGTGCCAGCAGCTTTGGGCCCTCTTCCTACAATGAGCAGTTCTTC.

The gene calls are TRBV7-2 and TRBJ1-2; 12 bases line up with TRBD1. This CDR3 region has 15 residues. Germline CDR1 reads SGHTA; CDR2 reads FQGNSA. The trim removed 4 bases at V and 4 bases at J, leaving 4 bases unmatched. The CDR3 reads CASSWDRGLVYGYTF. CDR3 DNA: TGTGCCAGCAGCTGGGACAGGGGGCTAGTCTATGGCTACACCTTC.

V usage is TRBV4-3 and J usage is TRBJ2-3, with D unresolved. V dropped 0 bases and J dropped 2 bases, with 6 bases sitting between them. CDR1 is LGHNA, CDR2 YSLEER, per germline. There are 14 residues in the CDR3. CDR3 amino acids: CASSQEIATDTQYF. In DNA, the CDR3 is TGCGCCAGCAGCCAAGAAATAGCCACAGATACGCAGTATTTT.

J is TRBJ2-5 and V is TRBV6-5; maybe TRBD2 (6 bases). The CDR3 length is 13 residues. Trimming shortened V by 7 bases and J by 5 bases, and 14 bases separated the two germline ends. CDR1 MNHEY and CDR2 SVGAGI come from the germline V gene. The CDR3 coding sequence is TGTGCCAGCATCCTCTATAGCGGCGAGACCCAGTACTTC. This encodes CASILYSGETQYF.

The V and J genes are TRBV6-2 or TRBV6-3 and TRBJ2-1, with 10 nucleotides matching TRBD2. The CDR3 length is 17 residues. Germline CDR1 and CDR2: MNHEY and SVGEGT. The ends lost 2 bases at V and 6 bases at J; junction bases unmatched: 10. This CDR3 reads CASSYRVGSGRINEQFF. CDR3 in DNA: TGTGCCAGCAGTTACCGGGTCGGTAGCGGGAGGATCAATGAGCAGTTCTTC.

This clone came up a few times. This chain joins TRBV7-9 and TRBJ2-1; a possible D gene is TRBD2 (5 bases). Trimming stripped 6 bases from V and 8 bases from J, with 14 bases between. CDR1 SEHNR and CDR2 FQNEAQ come from the germline V gene (reference sequence). The CDR3 covers 13 residues. The CDR3 loop is CASSPDLGDEQFF. The CDR3 nucleotides are TGTGCCAGCAGTCCTGACCTCGGGGATGAGCAGTTCTTC. The whole variable domain, filled in from reference TRBV7-9 and TRBJ2-1, reads DTGVSQNPRHKITKRGQNVTFRCDPISEHNRLYWYRQTLGQGPEFLTYFQNEAQLEKSRLLSDRFSAERPKGSFSTLEIQRTEQGDSAMYLCASSPDLGDEQFFGPGTRLTVL.

The rearrangement links TRBV2 to TRBJ1-3; TRBD1 agrees at 7 bases. V shed 8 bases, J shed 0 bases, and the junction held 1 base outside the gene matches. The CDR3 extends over 13 amino acids. Germline lookup yields CDR1 SNHLY and CDR2 FYNNEI. CDR3 residues: CASYRGSGNTIYF. The DNA of the CDR3 is TGTGCCAGCTACAGGGGCTCTGGAAACACCATATATTTT.